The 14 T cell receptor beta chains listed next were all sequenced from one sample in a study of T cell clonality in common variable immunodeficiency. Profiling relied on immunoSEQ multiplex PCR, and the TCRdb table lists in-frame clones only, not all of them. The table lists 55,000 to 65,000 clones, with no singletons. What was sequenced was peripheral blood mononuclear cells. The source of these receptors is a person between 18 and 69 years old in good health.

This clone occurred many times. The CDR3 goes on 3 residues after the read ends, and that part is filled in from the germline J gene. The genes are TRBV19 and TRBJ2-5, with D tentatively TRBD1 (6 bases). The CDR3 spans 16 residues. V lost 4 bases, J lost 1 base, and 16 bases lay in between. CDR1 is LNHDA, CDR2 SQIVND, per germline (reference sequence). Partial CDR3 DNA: TGTGCCAGTAGTAAAGGGACATTTGGGGTCCAAGAGACC. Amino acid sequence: CASSKGTFGVQET. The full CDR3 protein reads CASSKGTFGVQETQYF.

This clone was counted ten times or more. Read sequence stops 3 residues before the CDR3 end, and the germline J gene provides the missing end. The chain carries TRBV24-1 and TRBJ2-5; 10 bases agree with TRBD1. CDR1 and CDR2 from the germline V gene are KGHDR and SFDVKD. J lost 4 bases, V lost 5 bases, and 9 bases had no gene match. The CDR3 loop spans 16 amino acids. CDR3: CATSGPRDRGRETQYF. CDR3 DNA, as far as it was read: TGTGCCACCAGTGGGCCGAGAGACAGGGGGCGAGAGACC.

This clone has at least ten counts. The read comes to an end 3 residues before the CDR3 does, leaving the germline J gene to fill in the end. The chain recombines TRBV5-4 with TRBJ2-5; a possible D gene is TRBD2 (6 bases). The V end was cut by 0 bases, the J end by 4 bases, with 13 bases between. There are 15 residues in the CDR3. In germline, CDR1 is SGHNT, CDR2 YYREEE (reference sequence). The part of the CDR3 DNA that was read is TGTGCCAGCAGCTTGGCGGGAGAGGGGAGAGAGACC. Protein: CASSLAGEGRET. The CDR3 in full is CASSLAGEGRETQYF. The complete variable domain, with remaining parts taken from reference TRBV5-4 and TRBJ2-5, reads ETGVTQSPTHLIKTRGQQVTLRCSSQSGHNTVSWYQQALGQGPQFIFQYYREEENGRGNFPPRFSGLQFPNYSSELNVNALELDDSALYLCASSLAGEGRETQYFGPGTRLLVL.

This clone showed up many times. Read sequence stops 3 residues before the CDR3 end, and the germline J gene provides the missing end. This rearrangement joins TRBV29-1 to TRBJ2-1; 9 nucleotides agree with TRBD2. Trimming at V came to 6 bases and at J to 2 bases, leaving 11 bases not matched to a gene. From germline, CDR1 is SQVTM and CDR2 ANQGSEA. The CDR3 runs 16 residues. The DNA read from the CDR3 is TGCAGCGTCCCCCTTAGGGCTAGCGGGACCTACAATGAG. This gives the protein CSVPLRASGTYNE. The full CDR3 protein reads CSVPLRASGTYNEQFF.

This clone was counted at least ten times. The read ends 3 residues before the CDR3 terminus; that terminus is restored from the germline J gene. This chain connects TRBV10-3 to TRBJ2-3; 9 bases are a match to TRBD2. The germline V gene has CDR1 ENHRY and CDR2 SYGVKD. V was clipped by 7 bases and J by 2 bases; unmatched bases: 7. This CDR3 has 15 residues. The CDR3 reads CAINPTSGATDTQYF. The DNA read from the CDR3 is TGTGCCATCAATCCGACTAGCGGAGCCACAGATACG.

The CDR3 loop is CASGMGQGHEQYF. CDR3 DNA, as far as it was read: TGCGCCAGCGGCATGGGACAGGGGCACGAG. The chain joins TRBV5-1 to TRBJ2-7; TRBD1 agrees at 10 bases. The DNA ends 3 residues before the CDR3 does, and the rest of the CDR3 is filled in from the germline J gene. With V trimmed by 7 bases and J by 5 bases, 6 bases remained unmatched. Germline values: CDR1 SGHRS, CDR2 YFSETQ. This CDR3 comprises 13 residues.

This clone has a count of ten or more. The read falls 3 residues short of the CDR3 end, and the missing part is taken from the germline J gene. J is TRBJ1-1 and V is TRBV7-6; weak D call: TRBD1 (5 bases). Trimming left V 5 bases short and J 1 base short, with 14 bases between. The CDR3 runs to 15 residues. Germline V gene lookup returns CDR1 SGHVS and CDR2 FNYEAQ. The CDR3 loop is CASSLGDGGNTEAFF. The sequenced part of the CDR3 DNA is TGTGCCAGCAGCCTCGGAGACGGGGGGAACACTGAA. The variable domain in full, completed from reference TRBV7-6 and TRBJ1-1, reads GAGVSQSPRYKVTKRGQDVALRCDPISGHVSLYWYRQALGQGPEFLTYFNYEAQQDKSGLPNDRFSAERPEGSISTLTIQRTEQRDSAMYRCASSLGDGGNTEAFFGQGTRLTVV.

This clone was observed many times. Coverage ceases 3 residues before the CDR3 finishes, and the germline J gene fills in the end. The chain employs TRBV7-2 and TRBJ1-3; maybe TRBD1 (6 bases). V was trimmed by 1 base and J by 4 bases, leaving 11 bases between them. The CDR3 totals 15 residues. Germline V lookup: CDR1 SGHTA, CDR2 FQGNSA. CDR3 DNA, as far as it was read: TGTGCCAGCAGCTTAGGACAGGCGCACGGAAACACC. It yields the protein CASSLGQAHGNT. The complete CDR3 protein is CASSLGQAHGNTIYF.

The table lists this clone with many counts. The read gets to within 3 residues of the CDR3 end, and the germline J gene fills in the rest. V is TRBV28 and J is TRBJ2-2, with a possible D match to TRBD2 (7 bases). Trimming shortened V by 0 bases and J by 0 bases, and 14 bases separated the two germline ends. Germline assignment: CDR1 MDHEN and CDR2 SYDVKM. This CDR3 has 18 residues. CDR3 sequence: CASSLWGEGETNTGELFF. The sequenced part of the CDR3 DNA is TGTGCCAGCAGTTTATGGGGGGAGGGGGAGACGAACACCGGGGAG. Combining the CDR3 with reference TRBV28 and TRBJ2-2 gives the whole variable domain DVKVTQSSRYLVKRTGEKVFLECVQDMDHENMFWYRQDPGLGLRLIYFSYDVKMKEKGDIPEGYSVSREKKERFSLILESASTNQTSMYLCASSLWGEGETNTGELFFGEGSRLTVL.

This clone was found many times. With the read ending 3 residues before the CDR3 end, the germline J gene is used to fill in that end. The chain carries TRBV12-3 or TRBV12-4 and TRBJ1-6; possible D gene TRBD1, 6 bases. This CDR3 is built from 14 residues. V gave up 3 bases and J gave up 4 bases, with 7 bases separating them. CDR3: CASSFGQYNSPLHF. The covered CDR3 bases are TGTGCCAGCAGTTTCGGACAGTATAATTCACCC.

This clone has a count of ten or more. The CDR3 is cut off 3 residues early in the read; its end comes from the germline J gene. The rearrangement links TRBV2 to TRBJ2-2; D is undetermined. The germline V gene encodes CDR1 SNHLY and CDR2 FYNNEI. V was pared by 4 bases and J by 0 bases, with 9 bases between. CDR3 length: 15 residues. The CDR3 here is CASSGLVANTGELFF. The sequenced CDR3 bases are TGTGCCAGCAGTGGGCTGGTCGCGAACACCGGGGAG.

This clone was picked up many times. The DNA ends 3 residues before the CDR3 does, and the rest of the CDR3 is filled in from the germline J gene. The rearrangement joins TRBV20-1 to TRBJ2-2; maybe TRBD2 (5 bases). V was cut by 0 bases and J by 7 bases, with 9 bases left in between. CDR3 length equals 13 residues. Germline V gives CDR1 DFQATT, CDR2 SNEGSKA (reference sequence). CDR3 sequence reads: CSARDWRVGELFF. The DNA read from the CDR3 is TGCAGTGCTAGAGATTGGCGGGTCGGGGAG.

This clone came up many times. The CDR3 bases that were read are TGTGCCAGTAGTATAGCCCCCCTCGGAGAGACC. It codes for CASSIAPLGET. The whole CDR3 protein is CASSIAPLGETQYF. The chain couples TRBV19 to TRBJ2-5; D uncertain. With the read ending 3 residues before the CDR3 end, the germline J gene is used to fill in that end. Germline assignment: CDR1 LNHDA and CDR2 SQIVND (reference sequence). With 1 base removed from V and 4 bases from J, the gap between germline ends came to 10 bases. The CDR3 spans 14 residues.

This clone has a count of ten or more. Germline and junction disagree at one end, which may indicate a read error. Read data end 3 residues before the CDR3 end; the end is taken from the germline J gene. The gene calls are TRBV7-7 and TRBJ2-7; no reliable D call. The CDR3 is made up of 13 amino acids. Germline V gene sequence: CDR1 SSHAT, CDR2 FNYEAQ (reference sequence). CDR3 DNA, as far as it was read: TGTGCTAGCAGCTTAGTCCCCTATTCCGAG. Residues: CASSLVPYSE. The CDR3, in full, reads CASSLVPYSEQYF.